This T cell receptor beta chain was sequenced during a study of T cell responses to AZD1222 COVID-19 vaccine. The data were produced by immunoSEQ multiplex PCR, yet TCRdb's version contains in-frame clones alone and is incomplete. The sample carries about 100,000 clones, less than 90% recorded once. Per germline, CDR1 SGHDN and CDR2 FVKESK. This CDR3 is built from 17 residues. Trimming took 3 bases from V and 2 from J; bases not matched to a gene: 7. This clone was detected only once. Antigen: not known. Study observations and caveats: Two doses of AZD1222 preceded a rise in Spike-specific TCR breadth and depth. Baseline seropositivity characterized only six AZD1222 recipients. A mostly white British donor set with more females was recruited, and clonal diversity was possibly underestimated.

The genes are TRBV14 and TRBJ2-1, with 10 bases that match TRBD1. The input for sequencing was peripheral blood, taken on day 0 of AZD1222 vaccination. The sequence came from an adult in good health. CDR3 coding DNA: TGTGCCAGCAGCCACAAACGGGACAGGGGTACCTACAATGAGCAGTTCTTC. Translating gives CASSHKRDRGTYNEQFF.